This entry is about one T cell receptor (beta chain). Its target is not known. This specimen comes from a study of cytomegalovirus exposure and HLA in healthy donors. The PCR employed 60 Vbeta primers together with 13 Jbeta primers. Assay used: immunoSEQ multiplex PCR; TCRdb lists only in-frame clones, some missing. The sample includes some 170,000 clones, around 79% of them seen just once. The CDR3 is 16 residues long. V trimming: 2 bases; J trimming: 0 bases; junction bases outside the gene matches: 3. CDR1 LGHNT and CDR2 FRNRAP come from the germline V gene. Study-wide results and limits: Being productive about 87% or about 30% of the time was typical of most TCR beta V segments in an earlier analysis. In vitro experiments confirmed that three CMV-associated chains were specific for CMV antigens.

This sequence originates from a man aged 35 to 55 in good health and CMV-seronegative. The chain links TRBV12-5 to TRBJ2-2; TRBD1 matches 7 bases. Sequenced material: PBMCs. CDR3 DNA sequence: TGTGCTAGTGGTTTGACGCAGGGGGCGAACACCGGGGAGCTGTTTTTT. This sequence encodes CASGLTQGANTGELFF. The whole variable domain, filled in from reference TRBV12-5 and TRBJ2-2, reads DARVTQTPRHKVTEMGQEVTMRCQPILGHNTVFWYRQTMMQGLELLAYFRNRAPLDDSGMPKDRFSAEMPDATLATLKIQPSEPRDSAVYFCASGLTQGANTGELFFGEGSRLTVL.